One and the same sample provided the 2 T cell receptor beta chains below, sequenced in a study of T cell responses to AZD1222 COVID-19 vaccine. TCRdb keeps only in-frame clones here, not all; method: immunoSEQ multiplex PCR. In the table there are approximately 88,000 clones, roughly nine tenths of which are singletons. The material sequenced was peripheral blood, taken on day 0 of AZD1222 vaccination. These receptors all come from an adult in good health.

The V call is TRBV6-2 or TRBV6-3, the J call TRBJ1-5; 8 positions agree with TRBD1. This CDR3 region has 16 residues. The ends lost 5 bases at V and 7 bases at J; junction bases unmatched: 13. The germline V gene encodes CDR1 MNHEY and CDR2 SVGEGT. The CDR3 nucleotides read TGTGCCAGCAGTGGGGGCGACAGGGGATGGTTCCAGCCCCAGCATTTT. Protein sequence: CASSGGDRGWFQPQHF.

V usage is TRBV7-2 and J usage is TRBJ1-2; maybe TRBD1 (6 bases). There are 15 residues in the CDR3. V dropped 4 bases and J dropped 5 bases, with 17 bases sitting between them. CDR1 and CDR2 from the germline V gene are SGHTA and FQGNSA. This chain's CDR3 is CASSSTRSGAYGYTF. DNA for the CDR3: TGTGCCAGCAGCTCGACCCGGTCAGGGGCGTATGGCTACACCTTC.